The 25 T cell receptor beta chains below come from one sample, sequenced in a study of post-analysis software for immune sequencing data. Findings of the study overall: Compared with controls, patients had more of about 5 TRBV segments, including TRBV5-6, TRBV5-1 and TRBV20-1.

Their antigens are not known. Carried by the TCR beta cDNA libraries were unique molecular identifiers. TCRdb used MiXCR to reprocess the PCR reads, holding one entry per CDR3 protein. The sample has 350,000 to 450,000 distinct CDR3 sequences, 30% to 40% seen once. Sequencing was performed on blood. These receptors all stem from a girl aged 2-9 years with multiple sclerosis.

Of note for this clonotype: A much larger clone differs from this one at a single base, so this may be a read error. This chain connects TRBV29-1 to TRBJ2-3, with D unresolved. CDR3 length: 11 residues. Per germline, CDR1 SQVTM and CDR2 ANQGSEA. The ends were cut back, 5 bases at V and 0 bases at J, with 3 bases in the middle. CDR3: CSVSSTDTQYF. The CDR3 DNA reads as TGCAGCGTTTCCAGCACAGATACGCAGTATTTT.

This clonotype showed up just a few times. The chain carries TRBV7-9 and TRBJ2-7; a possible D gene is TRBD1 (6 bases). This CDR3 contains 14 residues. V was shortened by 0 bases and J by 3 bases, with 9 bases between the two germline ends. Germline values: CDR1 SEHNR, CDR2 FQNEAQ (reference sequence). The chain's CDR3 is CASSLAGTNYEQYF. The CDR3 nucleotides are TGTGCCAGCAGCTTAGCTGGGACAAACTACGAGCAGTACTTC.

This clonotype was found a few times. The CDR3 is CASSSSGQEPIYEQYF. CDR3 in DNA: TGTGCCAGCTCATCCTCCGGACAGGAGCCTATCTACGAGCAGTACTTC. The genes are TRBV18 and TRBJ2-7, with 7 nucleotides matching TRBD1. Germline values: CDR1 KGHSH, CDR2 LQKENI. The CDR3 is 16 amino acids. V lost 5 bases to trimming and J lost 3 bases; unmatched junction nucleotides: 13.

The rearrangement uses TRBV5-1 and TRBJ1-5; possible D gene TRBD1, 5 bases. This CDR3 comprises 15 residues. Trimming shortened V by 0 bases and J by 3 bases, and 10 bases separated the two germline ends. The V gene's germline CDR1 is SGHRS and CDR2 YFSETQ. CDR3 protein: CASSLVSGINQPQHF. DNA for the CDR3: TGCGCCAGCAGCTTGGTCTCAGGGATCAATCAGCCCCAGCATTTT.

V usage is TRBV5-1 and J usage is TRBJ1-2; no reliable D call. The germline V and J ends were trimmed by 2 bases and 6 bases, with 17 bases remaining between them. The CDR3 length is 15 residues. Germline values: CDR1 SGHRS, CDR2 YFSETQ. CDR3 loop: CASSLIDVRVDGYTF. The DNA for the CDR3 is TGCGCCAGCAGCTTAATAGACGTAAGAGTGGATGGCTACACCTTC.

The rearrangement links TRBV12-3 or TRBV12-4 to TRBJ2-7; D not certain. Between the trimmed V and J ends, which lost 1 base and 5 bases, there was a span of 12 bases. The CDR3 totals 14 residues. Here the CDR3 DNA reads TGTGCCAGCAGTTTAGATAACAGCCTGGACGAGCAGTACTTC. Translated: CASSLDNSLDEQYF.

The rearrangement uses TRBV20-1 and TRBJ1-1; no clear D. Trimming stripped 5 bases from V and 1 base from J, with 11 bases between. From germline, CDR1 is DFQATT and CDR2 SNEGSKA (reference sequence). This CDR3 is 13 amino acids long. The CDR3 DNA is TGCAGTGCTCCAAGGCGGGGGAACACTGAAGCTTTCTTT. Translation: CSAPRRGNTEAFF.

This clonotype has only a few counts. The chain recombines TRBV6-4 with TRBJ1-1; a possible D gene is TRBD1 (6 bases). V lost 11 bases and J lost 3, with 16 bases in between. Per the germline V gene, CDR1 is MRHNA and CDR2 is SNTAGT. CDR3 size: 13 residues. The CDR3 protein is CAPGAGEDTEAFF. In DNA, the CDR3 is TGTGCCCCAGGGGCAGGGGAGGACACTGAAGCTTTCTTT.

This clonotype has just a few counts. This rearrangement joins TRBV7-8 to TRBJ2-1, with a weak D call TRBD2 (5 bases). Trimming stripped 4 bases from V and 10 bases from J, with 14 bases between. The V gene's germline CDR1 is SGHVS and CDR2 FQNEAQ. There are 13 residues in the CDR3. The CDR3, as DNA: TGTGCCAGCAGCTGGGGAGTCCCCATGGAGCAGTTCTTC. Amino acid sequence: CASSWGVPMEQFF.

The chain recombines TRBV7-2 with TRBJ2-3, with D hard to call. Germline V lookup: CDR1 SGHTA, CDR2 FQGNSA. The CDR3 length is 16 residues. Trimming took off 5 bases at V and 0 bases at J, with 15 bases between the two ends. The CDR3 bases are TGTGCCAGCAGCCCTCAGGCCCTACTTAGCACAGATACGCAGTATTTT. It is translated as CASSPQALLSTDTQYF.

The chain employs TRBV7-3 and TRBJ1-1; the D is unclear. The V end lost 6 bases, the J end lost 2 bases, and 10 bases lay between the germline ends. The CDR3 length is 13 residues. Germline V gene lookup returns CDR1 SGHTA and CDR2 FQGTGA. DNA for the CDR3: TGTGCCAGCAGGAGTACAGTTAACACTGAAGCTTTCTTT. Amino acids: CASRSTVNTEAFF. The entire variable domain, with the rest obtained from reference TRBV7-3 and TRBJ1-1, is as follows: GAGVSQTPSNKVTEKGKYVELRCDPISGHTALYWYRQSLGQGPEFLIYFQGTGAADDSGLPNDRFFAVRPEGSVSTLKIQRTERGDSAVYLCASRSTVNTEAFFGQGTRLTVV.

The chain is built from TRBV10-3 and TRBJ2-5, with 9 positions matching TRBD2. The CDR3 is 15 residues long. Germline V gene lookup returns CDR1 ENHRY and CDR2 SYGVKD. Trimming at V came to 6 bases and at J to 2 bases, leaving 7 bases not matched to a gene. The CDR3 DNA is TGTGCCATCAGCCGGGGGACTAGCAAGCAAGAGACCCAGTACTTC. This translates into CAISRGTSKQETQYF.

This clonotype was counted a few times. V and J are TRBV27 and TRBJ2-5, with TRBD1 identical over 7 bases. The CDR3 totals 14 residues. J lost 1 base, V lost 10 bases, and 9 bases had no gene match. Germline lookup yields CDR1 MNHEY and CDR2 SMNVEV (reference sequence). The CDR3, as DNA: TGTGCCACCCAGCGAGCAGGGGGCCAAGAGACCCAGTACTTC. It codes for CATQRAGGQETQYF.

The J gene is TRBJ2-1, the V gene TRBV9; no reliable D call. V was shortened by 0 bases and J by 2 bases, with 9 bases between the two germline ends. The CDR3 extends over 15 amino acids. Germline V CDR1 and CDR2: SGDLS, YYNGEE. The CDR3 bases are TGTGCCAGCAGCGTAGATGTAGGAACCTACAATGAGCAGTTCTTC. This gives the protein CASSVDVGTYNEQFF.

This chain connects TRBV7-3 to TRBJ2-3; D gene unclear. V lost 1 base to trimming and J lost 2 bases, with 4 bases between them. The CDR3 contains 13 residues. The germline V gene has CDR1 SGHTA and CDR2 FQGTGA. The CDR3 DNA sequence: TGTGCCAGCAGCTTAAAGCTCACAGATACGCAGTATTTT. This gives the protein CASSLKLTDTQYF.

This clonotype was counted a few times. This sequence joins TRBV29-1 and TRBJ2-4, with D possibly TRBD2 on 5 matching bases. From germline, CDR1 is SQVTM and CDR2 ANQGSEA. The CDR3 covers 13 residues. Trimming took off 6 bases at V and 7 bases at J, with 16 bases between the two ends. This CDR3 is CSVRGSPANIQYF. The CDR3 nucleotides read TGCAGCGTCCGGGGTTCTCCAGCGAACATTCAGTACTTC.

This clonotype was seen more than once but under ten times. This sequence joins TRBV6-5 and TRBJ2-1, with no clear D. The CDR3 runs to 14 residues. Trimming removed 0 bases at V and 5 bases at J, with 8 bases between. Germline V lookup: CDR1 MNHEY, CDR2 SVGAGI. The CDR3 nucleotides are TGTGCCAGCAGTTACTCCCCAGGAAACAATGAGCAGTTCTTC. It translates to CASSYSPGNNEQFF.

This clonotype was observed a handful of times. The chain links TRBV7-3 to TRBJ1-5, with TRBD1 matching over 7 bases. Losses at the gene ends were 1 base for V and 6 bases for J; bases not matched to a gene: 9. The CDR3 extends over 16 amino acids. Germline lookup yields CDR1 SGHTA and CDR2 FQGTGA. CDR3 loop: CASSLKRPGGSQPQHF. The CDR3 DNA reads as TGTGCCAGCAGCTTAAAACGGCCAGGGGGGTCTCAGCCCCAGCATTTT.

This clonotype was detected only once. The CDR3 is CASSPWGLGQGVVYNEQFF. The CDR3 DNA follows: TGTGCCAGCTCACCGTGGGGCTTAGGACAGGGAGTGGTCTACAATGAGCAGTTCTTC. The chain employs TRBV18 and TRBJ2-1, with 8 bases lining up with TRBD1. J lost 3 bases, V lost 3 bases, and 16 bases had no gene match. The CDR3 has 19 residues. Germline assignment: CDR1 KGHSH and CDR2 LQKENI.

The chain employs TRBV6-4 and TRBJ1-6; D unclear. The V end was cut by 0 bases, the J end by 8 bases, with 11 bases between. Germline CDR1 and CDR2: MRHNA and SNTAGT. The CDR3 is made up of 15 amino acids. CDR3 nucleotide sequence: TGTGCCAGCAGTGACTCTCAGGCTCCGGATTCACCCCTCCACTTT. It is translated as CASSDSQAPDSPLHF.

Points on this clonotype: Germline and junction disagree at one end, which may indicate a read error. The CDR3 loop reads CAGSLGGGSSYNEQFF. In DNA form, the CDR3 reads TGCGCCGGCAGCTTGGGCGGGGGGAGCTCCTACAATGAGCAGTTCTTC. J is TRBJ2-1 and V is TRBV5-1; 8 positions match TRBD2. The CDR3 has 16 amino acids. CDR1 is SGHRS, CDR2 YFSETQ, per germline. Together with reference TRBV5-1 and TRBJ2-1, the CDR3 gives the full variable domain: KAGVTQTPRYLIKTRGQQVTLSCSPISGHRSVSWYQQTPGQGLQFLFEYFSETQRNKGNFPGRFSGRQFSNSRSEMNVSTLELGDSALYLCAGSLGGGSSYNEQFFGPGTRLTVL.

This sequence joins TRBV27 and TRBJ2-5; D uncertain. Trimming removed 5 bases at V and 4 bases at J, with 11 bases between. The length of the CDR3 is 13 residues. Looked up from germline, CDR1 is MNHEY and CDR2 is SMNVEV (reference sequence). CDR3 region: CASSQRLGETQYF. CDR3 DNA sequence: TGTGCCAGCAGTCAAAGGCTAGGAGAGACCCAGTACTTC.

The chain is built from TRBV6-2 or TRBV6-3 and TRBJ1-5, with D perhaps matching TRBD1 (6 bases). V gave up 8 bases and J gave up 3 bases, with 17 bases separating them. This CDR3 comprises 15 residues. The V gene's germline CDR1 is MNHEY and CDR2 SVGEGT. The CDR3 DNA reads TGTGCCAGCGGTTTTCTAGGGGGTAACAATCAGCCCCAGCATTTT. This sequence encodes CASGFLGGNNQPQHF.

The V and J genes are TRBV7-8 and TRBJ2-4, with TRBD1 identical over 10 bases. The J call may not be correct, given that the DNA end is closer to TRBJ2-7. CDR3 size: 14 residues. Germline V gene sequence: CDR1 SGHVS, CDR2 FQNEAQ. The CDR3 sequence is CASSTPDRGYEQYF. DNA of the CDR3: TGTGCCAGCAGCACGCCGGACAGGGGGTACGAGCAGTACTTC.

V is TRBV6-1 and J is TRBJ2-5; 8 positions match TRBD1. Germline V lookup: CDR1 MNHNS, CDR2 SASEGT. This CDR3 region has 16 residues. The J segment lost 5 bases and the V segment lost 4 bases, leaving 12 bases of the junction unmatched. As DNA, the CDR3 is TGTGCCAGCAGTGCGGCAGGGGGCTCCTCATGGGAGACCCAGTACTTC. It specifies CASSAAGGSSWETQYF.